This T cell receptor (beta chain) comes out of a study of blood T cell repertoires in COVID-19. Study details: The samples span acute and convalescent COVID-19 from the United States, Italy and Spain. PBMCs, B-cell-depleted T cells, or T cells provided the cDNA or gDNA that made up the material.

The protocol was immunoSEQ multiplex PCR, while the TCRdb copy is restricted to in-frame clones and leaves out a portion. The profile shows under 200,000 clones, roughly 90% of them singletons. In germline, CDR1 is MNHNY, CDR2 SVGAGI (reference sequence). Between the trimmed V and J ends, which lost 2 bases and 8 bases, there was a span of 12 bases. The length of the CDR3 is 13 residues. The chain has TRBV6-6 and TRBJ1-1; D perhaps matches TRBD1 (5 bases). The origin of this receptor is a woman aged 70 to 79 with acute or convalescent COVID-19. Input material: peripheral blood. CDR3 in amino acids: CASSYGGVPEAFF. CDR3 bases: TGTGCCAGCAGTTACGGGGGGGTACCCGAAGCTTTCTTT.